The TCR beta chain described here comes from a study of OX40 agonist ivuxolimab in advanced cancers. Produced via immunoSEQ multiplex PCR; TCRdb's table is partial and in-frame only. The table shows 63,000 or so clones, with about 91% occurring only once. Per germline, CDR1 SGHRS and CDR2 YFSETQ. The length of the CDR3 is 13 residues. V was pared by 4 bases and J by 5 bases, with 5 bases of the junction left unmatched. This clone has only one observation. This sample comprised CD4+ or CD8+ T cells sorted from blood, obtained in a trial of the OX40 agonist ivuxolimab. V usage is TRBV5-1 and J usage is TRBJ1-2, with 7 bases fitting TRBD1. This receptor was obtained from an adult with an advanced solid tumor such as melanoma, head and neck, liver or kidney cancer. CDR3 nucleotide sequence: TGCGCCAGCAGCGCGGGACAGCTTTATGGCTACACCTTC. Its protein is CASSAGQLYGYTF.